These T cell receptor beta chains were read from a single sample in a study of cytomegalovirus exposure and HLA in healthy donors. Produced via immunoSEQ multiplex PCR; TCRdb's table is partial and in-frame only. This sample has about 190,000 clones; 80% to 85% occur once, and the top ten carry 2.5% to 3.5%. Sequences were obtained from PBMCs. Receptors were obtained from a woman under 30 in good health and CMV-seropositive. CDR3s include the opening cysteine and the closing phenylalanine or tryptophan. D genes are given only for firm matches. Size tells how often a clone was seen (once, few, many) or the class of an expanded clone, and some rows leave it out.

>.|TRBJ1-2|.|TRBV13
CASGVGVDFYGYTF
TGTGCCAGCGGGGTCGGGGTGGATTTCTATGGCTACACCTTC
>TRBD2|TRBJ2-3|.|TRBV7-9
CASSTRTSVGTDTQYF
TGTGCCAGCAGCACTCGGACTAGCGTGGGCACAGATACGCAGTATTTT
>.|TRBJ1-1|.|TRBV7-8
CASSPIRGTEAFF
TGTGCCAGCAGCCCGATTAGGGGGACTGAAGCTTTCTTT
>TRBD2|TRBJ2-3|.|TRBV2
CASSEFSGGAGTQYF
TGTGCCAGCAGTGAATTTAGCGGGGGGGCTGGTACGCAGTATTTT
>.|TRBJ2-7|.|TRBV15
CATSKDNYEQYF
TGTGCCACCAGCAAAGACAACTACGAGCAGTACTTC
>.|TRBJ2-3|.|TRBV6-1
CASSDGGSDTQYF
TGTGCCAGCAGTGACGGCGGATCAGATACGCAGTATTTT
>TRBD1|TRBJ2-1|few|TRBV5-1
CASRGQYYNEQFF
TGCGCCAGCAGGGGACAGTACTACAATGAGCAGTTCTTC
>TRBD1|TRBJ2-1|.|TRBV4-2
CASSQEQGAGNEQFF
TGTGCCAGCAGCCAAGAGCAGGGGGCAGGGAATGAGCAGTTCTTC
>TRBD2|TRBJ2-3|.|TRBV7-8
CASSSRLAGGTDTQYF
TGTGCCAGCAGCTCCAGACTAGCGGGGGGCACAGATACGCAGTATTTT
>.|TRBJ1-3|.|TRBV4-3
CASSQEVSVRSGNTIYF
TGCGCCAGCAGCCAAGAGGTTTCAGTTCGCTCTGGAAACACCATATATTTT